The 10 T cell receptor beta chains below come from one sample, sequenced in a study of beta chain features in type 1 diabetes. The sequenced template was cDNA made from the entire isolated RNA. TCRdb's copy holds only in-frame clones and misses some; the assay was immunoSEQ multiplex PCR. The sample has under 450,000 clones; approximately 13% are singletons. Material for sequencing was naive CD4+ T cells from blood. These receptors came from a man aged 25 to 40 in good health.

The chain couples TRBV6-1 to TRBJ2-5; 8 nucleotides agree with TRBD2. V was clipped by 6 bases and J by 7 bases; unmatched bases: 13. The CDR3 has 15 residues. Germline-derived CDR1 and CDR2 are MNHNS and SASEGT. The chain's CDR3 is CASSSRGTSAGTQYF. The CDR3 region has the DNA TGTGCCAGCAGCAGTCGAGGGACTAGTGCAGGGACCCAGTACTTC.

The chain carries TRBV6-5 and TRBJ2-2; D possibly uses TRBD1 or TRBD2 (5 bases each). Trimming pared 0 bases from V and 6 bases from J, leaving 8 bases between. CDR1 is MNHEY and CDR2 is SVGAGI in the germline V gene. The CDR3 runs 14 residues. The CDR3 DNA follows: TGTGCCAGCAGTTACTCGAGGGGTTCCGGGGAGCTGTTTTTT. It is translated as CASSYSRGSGELFF.

This clone has more than one count but fewer than ten. V is TRBV12-5 and J is TRBJ2-7, with D maybe TRBD1 (6 bases). CDR1 is LGHNT, CDR2 FRNRAP, per germline. This CDR3 region has 14 residues. V was pared by 1 base and J by 5 bases, with 12 bases between. The CDR3 region is CASGLAQGTHEQYF. DNA of the CDR3: TGTGCTAGTGGTTTGGCCCAGGGGACCCACGAGCAGTACTTC.

This clone was seen a few times. CDR3 bases: TGCGCCAGCAGCCCCCGGGCGTCCTACAATGAGCAGTTCTTC. Translating gives CASSPRASYNEQFF. The chain employs TRBV5-1 and TRBJ2-1; D remains ambiguous. This CDR3 has 14 amino acids. Trimming cost V 4 bases and J 1 base, with 9 bases left between them. Germline CDR1 reads SGHRS; CDR2 reads YFSETQ.

This chain links TRBV19 with TRBJ1-1; TRBD1 agrees at 7 bases. J gave up 1 base and V 9 bases, and 2 bases lay outside the gene matches. Germline CDR1 LNHDA, CDR2 SQIVND (reference sequence). The CDR3 spans 12 residues. CDR3 DNA: TGTGCCAGCCGGACAGGGAACACTGAAGCTTTCTTT. It specifies CASRTGNTEAFF.

The genes are TRBV30 and TRBJ2-1, with D perhaps matching TRBD2 (6 bases). With 1 base removed from V and 9 bases from J, the gap between germline ends came to 13 bases. This CDR3 has 13 amino acids. Germline V gene lookup returns CDR1 GTSNPN and CDR2 SVGIG (reference sequence). The CDR3 protein is CAWSATRLGEQFF. CDR3 nucleotides: TGTGCCTGGAGTGCAACCCGACTAGGTGAGCAGTTCTTC.

The rearrangement links TRBV19 to TRBJ2-1; no clear D. Germline V gives CDR1 LNHDA, CDR2 SQIVND (reference sequence). V dropped 11 bases and J dropped 6 bases, with 11 bases sitting between them. This CDR3 is 11 amino acids long. The DNA of the CDR3 is TGTGCCCGACCCTGGCCCAATGAGCAGTTCTTC. Its protein product is CARPWPNEQFF.

This clone was counted many times. The chain recombines TRBV30 with TRBJ2-3; possible D gene TRBD1, 6 bases. Germline assignment: CDR1 GTSNPN and CDR2 SVGIG (reference sequence). Trimming removed 4 bases from V and 3 bases from J, with 14 bases in between. This CDR3 has 14 amino acids. The CDR3 region is CAWTVGAATDTQYF. The DNA for the CDR3 is TGTGCCTGGACCGTGGGGGCGGCGACAGATACGCAGTATTTT.

This clone showed up just a few times. V gene TRBV30 combines with J gene TRBJ2-1; 8 nucleotides match TRBD2. The CDR3 length is 13 residues. Germline-derived CDR1 and CDR2 are GTSNPN and SVGIG (reference sequence). V lost 3 bases, J lost 3 bases, and 1 base stayed unmatched. In nucleotides, the CDR3 is TGTGCCTGGAGGCGGGAGGTCTACAATGAGCAGTTCTTC. This encodes CAWRREVYNEQFF. The full variable domain, with the rest looked up from reference TRBV30 and TRBJ2-1, is SQTIHQWPATLVQPVGSPLSLECTVEGTSNPNLYWYRQAAGRGLQLLFYSVGIGQISSEVPQNLSASRPQDRQFILSSKKLLLSDSGFYLCAWRREVYNEQFFGPGTRLTVL.

This chain joins TRBV18 and TRBJ2-7; tentative D call: TRBD1 (5 bases). Looked up from germline, CDR1 is KGHSH and CDR2 is LQKENI. The CDR3 extends over 13 amino acids. CDR3 coding DNA: TGTGCCACCTCATCGTCAGGGCCCTACGAGCAGTACGTC. This encodes CATSSSGPYEQYV.